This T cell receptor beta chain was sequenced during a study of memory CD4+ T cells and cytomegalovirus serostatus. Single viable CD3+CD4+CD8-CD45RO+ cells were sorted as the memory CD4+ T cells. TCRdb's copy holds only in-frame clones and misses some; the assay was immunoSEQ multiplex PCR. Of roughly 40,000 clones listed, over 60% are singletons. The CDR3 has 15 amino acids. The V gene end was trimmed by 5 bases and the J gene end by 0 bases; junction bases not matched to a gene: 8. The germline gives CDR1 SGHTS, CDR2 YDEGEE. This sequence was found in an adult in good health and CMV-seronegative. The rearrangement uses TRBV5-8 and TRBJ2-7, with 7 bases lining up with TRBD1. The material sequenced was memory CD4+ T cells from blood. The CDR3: CASRPTGTVSYEQYF. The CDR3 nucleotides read TGTGCCAGCAGACCAACCGGGACAGTCTCCTACGAGCAGTACTTC.